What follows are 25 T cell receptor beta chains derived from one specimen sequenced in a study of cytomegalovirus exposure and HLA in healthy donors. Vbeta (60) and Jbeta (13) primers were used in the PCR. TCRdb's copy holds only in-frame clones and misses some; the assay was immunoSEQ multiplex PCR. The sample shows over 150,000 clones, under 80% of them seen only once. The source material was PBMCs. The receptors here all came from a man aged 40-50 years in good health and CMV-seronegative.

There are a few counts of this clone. CDR3 residues: CASNPGTGTYEQYF. In nucleotides, the CDR3 is TGCGCCAGCAACCCCGGGACAGGGACCTACGAGCAGTACTTC. The V and J genes are TRBV5-1 and TRBJ2-7; TRBD1 matches 9 bases. The V segment lost 6 bases and the J segment 2 bases; nucleotides outside the gene matches: 6. Germline lookup yields CDR1 SGHRS and CDR2 YFSETQ. This CDR3 contains 14 residues. Based on the CDR3 plus reference TRBV5-1 and TRBJ2-7, the full variable domain is KAGVTQTPRYLIKTRGQQVTLSCSPISGHRSVSWYQQTPGQGLQFLFEYFSETQRNKGNFPGRFSGRQFSNSRSEMNVSTLELGDSALYLCASNPGTGTYEQYFGPGTRLTVT.

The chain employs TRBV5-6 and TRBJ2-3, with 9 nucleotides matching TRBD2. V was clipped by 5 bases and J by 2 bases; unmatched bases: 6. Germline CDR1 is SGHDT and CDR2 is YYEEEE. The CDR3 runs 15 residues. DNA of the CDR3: TGTGCCAGCAGGTTAGCGGGGGCCCTCACAGATACGCAGTATTTT. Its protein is CASRLAGALTDTQYF.

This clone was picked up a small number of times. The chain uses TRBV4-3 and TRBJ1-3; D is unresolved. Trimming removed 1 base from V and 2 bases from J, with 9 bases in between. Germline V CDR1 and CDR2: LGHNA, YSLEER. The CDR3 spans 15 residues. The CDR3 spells CASSQAAGTGNTIYF. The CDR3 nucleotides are TGCGCCAGCAGCCAAGCGGCGGGGACTGGAAACACCATATATTTT.

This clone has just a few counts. The CDR3 spells CASSDEGPSATIYF. The DNA for the CDR3 is TGTGCCAGCAGTGACGAGGGCCCCTCCGCCACCATATATTTT. The gene calls are TRBV6-4 and TRBJ1-3; D remains unclear. Trimming removed 2 bases from V and 9 bases from J, with 14 bases in between. The germline gives CDR1 MRHNA, CDR2 SNTAGT. The CDR3 has 14 amino acids.

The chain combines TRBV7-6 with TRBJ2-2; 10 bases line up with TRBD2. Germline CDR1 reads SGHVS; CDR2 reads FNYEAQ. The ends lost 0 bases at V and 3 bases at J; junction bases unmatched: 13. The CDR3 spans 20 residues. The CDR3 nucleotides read TGTGCCAGCAGCTTAGCGCGGGCTAGCGGGGGCCCTCGGGACACCGGGGAGCTGTTTTTT. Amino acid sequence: CASSLARASGGPRDTGELFF. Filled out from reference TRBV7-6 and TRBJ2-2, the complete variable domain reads GAGVSQSPRYKVTKRGQDVALRCDPISGHVSLYWYRQALGQGPEFLTYFNYEAQQDKSGLPNDRFSAERPEGSISTLTIQRTEQRDSAMYRCASSLARASGGPRDTGELFFGEGSRLTVL.

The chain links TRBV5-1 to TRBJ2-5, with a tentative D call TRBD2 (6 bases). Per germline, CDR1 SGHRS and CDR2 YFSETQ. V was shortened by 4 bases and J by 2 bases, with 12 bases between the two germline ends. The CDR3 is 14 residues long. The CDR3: CASSPLGLQETQYF. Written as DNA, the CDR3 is TGCGCCAGCAGCCCCCTGGGACTTCAAGAGACCCAGTACTTC.

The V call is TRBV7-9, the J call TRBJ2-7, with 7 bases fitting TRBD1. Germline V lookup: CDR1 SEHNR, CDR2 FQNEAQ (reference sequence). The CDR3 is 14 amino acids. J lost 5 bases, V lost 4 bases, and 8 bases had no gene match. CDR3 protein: CASSSGTAFNEQYF. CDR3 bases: TGTGCCAGCAGCTCCGGGACAGCCTTCAACGAGCAGTACTTC.

CDR3 sequence (DNA): TGTGCCAGCACCTACGGGATTACAGGGGGCCATGGCTACACCTTC. Translated, it gives CASTYGITGGHGYTF. J is TRBJ1-2 and V is TRBV6-6; 9 bases are a match to TRBD1. The CDR3 is made up of 15 amino acids. The J segment lost 6 bases and the V segment lost 7 bases, leaving 12 bases of the junction unmatched. Germline CDR1 MNHNY, CDR2 SVGAGI (reference sequence).

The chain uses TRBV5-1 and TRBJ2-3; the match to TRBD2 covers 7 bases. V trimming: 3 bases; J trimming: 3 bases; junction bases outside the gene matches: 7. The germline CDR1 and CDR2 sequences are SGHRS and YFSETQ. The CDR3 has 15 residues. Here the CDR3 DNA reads TGCGCCAGCAGCTCCGGGGGGTTCCCAACAGATACGCAGTATTTT. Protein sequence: CASSSGGFPTDTQYF. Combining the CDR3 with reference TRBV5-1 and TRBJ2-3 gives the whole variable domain KAGVTQTPRYLIKTRGQQVTLSCSPISGHRSVSWYQQTPGQGLQFLFEYFSETQRNKGNFPGRFSGRQFSNSRSEMNVSTLELGDSALYLCASSSGGFPTDTQYFGPGTRLTVL.

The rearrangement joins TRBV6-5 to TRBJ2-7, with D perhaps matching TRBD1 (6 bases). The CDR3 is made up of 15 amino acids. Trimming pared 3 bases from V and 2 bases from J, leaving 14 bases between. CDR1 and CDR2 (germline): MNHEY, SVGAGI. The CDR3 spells CASSYRGDTTYEQYF. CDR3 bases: TGTGCCAGCAGTTATCGTGGGGACACCACCTACGAGCAGTACTTC.

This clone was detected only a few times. The CDR3 DNA reads TGTGCCAGCATTTCGCCGTCACAGGGTACGCAGTATTTT. It translates to CASISPSQGTQYF. The chain carries TRBV28 and TRBJ2-3; possible D gene TRBD1, 6 bases. This CDR3 has 13 residues. The germline V gene has CDR1 MDHEN and CDR2 SYDVKM. Trimming stripped 7 bases from V and 8 bases from J, with 16 bases between.

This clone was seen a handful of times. The CDR3 loop is CASSKGLAAPDTQYF. In nucleotides, the CDR3 is TGTGCCAGCAGCAAAGGACTAGCGGCCCCCGATACGCAGTATTTT. The rearrangement links TRBV7-2 to TRBJ2-3, with TRBD2 matching 10 bases. The CDR3 is 15 amino acids. CDR1 is SGHTA, CDR2 FQGNSA, per germline. V shed 5 bases and J 6 bases; nucleotides not matched to a gene: 8. The full variable domain, its missing parts supplied by reference TRBV7-2 and TRBJ2-3, is GAGVSQSPSNKVTEKGKDVELRCDPISGHTALYWYRQSLGQGLEFLIYFQGNSAPDKSGLPSDRFSAERTGGSVSTLTIQRTQQEDSAVYLCASSKGLAAPDTQYFGPGTRLTVL.

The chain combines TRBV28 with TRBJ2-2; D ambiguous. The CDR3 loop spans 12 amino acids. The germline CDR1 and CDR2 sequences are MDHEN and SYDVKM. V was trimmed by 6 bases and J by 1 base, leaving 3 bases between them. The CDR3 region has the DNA TGTGCCAGCAGCCTGAACACCGGGGAGCTGTTTTTT. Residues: CASSLNTGELFF.

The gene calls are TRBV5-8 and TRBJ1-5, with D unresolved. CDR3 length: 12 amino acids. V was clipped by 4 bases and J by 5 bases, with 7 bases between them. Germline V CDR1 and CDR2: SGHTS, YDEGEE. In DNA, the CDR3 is TGTGCCAGCAGCCGAGAATATCAGCCCCAGCATTTT. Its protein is CASSREYQPQHF.

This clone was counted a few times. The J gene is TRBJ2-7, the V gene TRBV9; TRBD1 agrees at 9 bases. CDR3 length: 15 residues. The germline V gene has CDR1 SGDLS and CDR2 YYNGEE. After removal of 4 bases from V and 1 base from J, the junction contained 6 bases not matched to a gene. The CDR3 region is CASSPRQGVSYEQYF. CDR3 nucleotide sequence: TGTGCCAGCAGCCCCCGACAGGGGGTTTCCTACGAGCAGTACTTC.

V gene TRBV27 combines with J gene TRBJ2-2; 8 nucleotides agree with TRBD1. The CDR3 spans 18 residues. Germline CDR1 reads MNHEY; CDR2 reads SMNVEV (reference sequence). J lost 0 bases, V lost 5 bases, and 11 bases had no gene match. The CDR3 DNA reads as TGTGCCAGCAGTCACTGGAGAGGGACAGGACCGAACACCGGGGAGCTGTTTTTT. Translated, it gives CASSHWRGTGPNTGELFF.

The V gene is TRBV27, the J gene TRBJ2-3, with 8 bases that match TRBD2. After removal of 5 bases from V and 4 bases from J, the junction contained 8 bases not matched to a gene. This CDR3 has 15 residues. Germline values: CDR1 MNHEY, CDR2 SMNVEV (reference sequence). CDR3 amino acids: CASSRGGMYADTQYF. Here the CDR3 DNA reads TGTGCCAGCAGTCGGGGGGGCATGTACGCAGATACGCAGTATTTT.

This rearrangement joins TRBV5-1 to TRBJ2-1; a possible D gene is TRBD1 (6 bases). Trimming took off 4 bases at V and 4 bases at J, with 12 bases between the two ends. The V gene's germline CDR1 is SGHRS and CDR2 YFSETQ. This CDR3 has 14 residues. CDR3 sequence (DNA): TGCGCCAGCAGCCCCGGGACACAGTACAATGAGCAGTTCTTC. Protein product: CASSPGTQYNEQFF. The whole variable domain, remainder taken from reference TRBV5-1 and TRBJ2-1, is KAGVTQTPRYLIKTRGQQVTLSCSPISGHRSVSWYQQTPGQGLQFLFEYFSETQRNKGNFPGRFSGRQFSNSRSEMNVSTLELGDSALYLCASSPGTQYNEQFFGPGTRLTVL.

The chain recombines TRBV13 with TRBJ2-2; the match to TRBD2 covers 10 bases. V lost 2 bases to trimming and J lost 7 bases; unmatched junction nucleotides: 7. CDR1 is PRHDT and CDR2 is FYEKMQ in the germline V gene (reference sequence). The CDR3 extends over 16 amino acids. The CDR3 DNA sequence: TGTGCCAGCAGCTTACTAGCGGGGGTCGACGTCGGGGAGCTGTTTTTT. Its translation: CASSLLAGVDVGELFF.

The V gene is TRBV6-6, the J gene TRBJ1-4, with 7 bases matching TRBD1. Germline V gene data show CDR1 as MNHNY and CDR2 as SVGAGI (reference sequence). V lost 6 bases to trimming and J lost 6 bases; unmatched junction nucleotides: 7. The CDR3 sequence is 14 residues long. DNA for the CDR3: TGTGCCAGCAGCAAGACAGGGTGGTATGAAAAACTGTTTTTT. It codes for CASSKTGWYEKLFF.

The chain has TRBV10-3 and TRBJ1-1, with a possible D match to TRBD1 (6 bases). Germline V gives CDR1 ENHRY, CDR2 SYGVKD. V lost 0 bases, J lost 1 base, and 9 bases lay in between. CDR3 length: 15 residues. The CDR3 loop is CAISESRTENTEAFF. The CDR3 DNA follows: TGTGCCATCAGTGAGTCGAGGACAGAGAACACTGAAGCTTTCTTT.

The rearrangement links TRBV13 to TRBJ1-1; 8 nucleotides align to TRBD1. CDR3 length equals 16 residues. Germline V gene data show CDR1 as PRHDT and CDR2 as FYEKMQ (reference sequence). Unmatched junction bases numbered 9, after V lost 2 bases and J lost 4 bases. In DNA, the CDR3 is TGTGCCAGCAGCTTAACCAGGGGGCTGCTGGGCACTGAAGCTTTCTTT. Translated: CASSLTRGLLGTEAFF.

The CDR3 DNA reads TGTGCCAGCAGCGTAGGGACTTCGAACACCGGGGAGCTGTTTTTT. Protein sequence: CASSVGTSNTGELFF. The chain couples TRBV9 to TRBJ2-2, with D tentatively TRBD2 (5 bases). This CDR3 has 15 amino acids. Germline V lookup: CDR1 SGDLS, CDR2 YYNGEE. Trimming stripped 0 bases from V and 0 bases from J, with 6 bases between.

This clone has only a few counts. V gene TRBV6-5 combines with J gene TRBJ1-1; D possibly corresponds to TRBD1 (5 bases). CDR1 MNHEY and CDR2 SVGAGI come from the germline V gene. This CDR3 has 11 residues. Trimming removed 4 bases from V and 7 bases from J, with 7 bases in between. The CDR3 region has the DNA TGTGCCAGCAGTTCAGGGATTGAAGCTTTCTTT. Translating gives CASSSGIEAFF.

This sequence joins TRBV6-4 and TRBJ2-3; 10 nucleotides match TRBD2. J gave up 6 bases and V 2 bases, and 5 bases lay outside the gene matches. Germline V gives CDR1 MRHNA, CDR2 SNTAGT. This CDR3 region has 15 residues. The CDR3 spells CASSDKRGGWDTQYF. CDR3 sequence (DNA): TGTGCCAGCAGTGACAAGCGGGGGGGCTGGGATACGCAGTATTTT.